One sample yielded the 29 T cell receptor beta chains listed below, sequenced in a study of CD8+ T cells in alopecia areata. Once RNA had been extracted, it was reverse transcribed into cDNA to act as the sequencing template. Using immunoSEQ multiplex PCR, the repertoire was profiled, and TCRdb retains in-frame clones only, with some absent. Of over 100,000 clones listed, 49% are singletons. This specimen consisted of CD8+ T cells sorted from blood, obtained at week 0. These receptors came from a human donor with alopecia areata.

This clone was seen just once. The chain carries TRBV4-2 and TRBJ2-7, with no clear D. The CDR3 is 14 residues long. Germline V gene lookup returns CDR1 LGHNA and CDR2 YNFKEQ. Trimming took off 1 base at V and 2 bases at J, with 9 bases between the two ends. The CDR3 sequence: CASSQVTAPYEQYF. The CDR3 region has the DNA TGTGCCAGCAGCCAAGTAACAGCACCCTACGAGCAGTACTTC.

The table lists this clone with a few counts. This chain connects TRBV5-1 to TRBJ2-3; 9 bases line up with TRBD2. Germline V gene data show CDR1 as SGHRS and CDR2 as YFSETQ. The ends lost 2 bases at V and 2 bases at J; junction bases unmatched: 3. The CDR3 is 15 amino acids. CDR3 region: CASSFASGTTDTQYF. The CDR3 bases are TGCGCCAGCAGCTTTGCTAGCGGGACCACAGATACGCAGTATTTT. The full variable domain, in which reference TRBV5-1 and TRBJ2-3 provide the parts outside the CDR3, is KAGVTQTPRYLIKTRGQQVTLSCSPISGHRSVSWYQQTPGQGLQFLFEYFSETQRNKGNFPGRFSGRQFSNSRSEMNVSTLELGDSALYLCASSFASGTTDTQYFGPGTRLTVL.

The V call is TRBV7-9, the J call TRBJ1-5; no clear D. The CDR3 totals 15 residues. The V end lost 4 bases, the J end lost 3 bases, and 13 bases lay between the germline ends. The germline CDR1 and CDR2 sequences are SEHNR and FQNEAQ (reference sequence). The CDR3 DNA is TGTGCCAGCAGCTCCGGGCCTTGGGACAATCAGCCCCAGCATTTT. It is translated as CASSSGPWDNQPQHF.

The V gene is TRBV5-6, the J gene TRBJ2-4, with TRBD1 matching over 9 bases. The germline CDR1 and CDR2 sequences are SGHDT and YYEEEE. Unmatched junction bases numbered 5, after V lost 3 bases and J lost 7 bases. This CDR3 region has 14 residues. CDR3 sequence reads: CASSWQTGGNIQYF. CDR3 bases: TGTGCCAGCAGCTGGCAGACAGGGGGGAACATTCAGTACTTC.

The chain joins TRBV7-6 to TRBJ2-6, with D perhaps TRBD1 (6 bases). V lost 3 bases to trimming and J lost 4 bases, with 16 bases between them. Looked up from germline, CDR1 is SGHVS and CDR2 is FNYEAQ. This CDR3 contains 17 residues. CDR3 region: CASSFFTQGSGANVLTF. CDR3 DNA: TGTGCCAGCAGCTTCTTTACCCAGGGGTCCGGGGCCAACGTCCTGACTTTC.

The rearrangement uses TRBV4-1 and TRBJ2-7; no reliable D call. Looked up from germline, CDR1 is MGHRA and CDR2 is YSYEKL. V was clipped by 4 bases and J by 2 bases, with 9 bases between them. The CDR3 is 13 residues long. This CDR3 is CASSRTSAYEQYF. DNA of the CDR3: TGCGCCAGCAGCCGTACCTCAGCCTACGAGCAGTACTTC.

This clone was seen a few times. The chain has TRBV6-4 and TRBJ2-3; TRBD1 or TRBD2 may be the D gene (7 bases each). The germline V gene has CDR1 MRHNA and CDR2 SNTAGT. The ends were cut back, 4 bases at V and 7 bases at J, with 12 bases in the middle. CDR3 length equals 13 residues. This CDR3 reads CASSARGGHTQYF. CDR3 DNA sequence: TGTGCCAGCAGTGCCAGGGGGGGCCATACGCAGTATTTT.

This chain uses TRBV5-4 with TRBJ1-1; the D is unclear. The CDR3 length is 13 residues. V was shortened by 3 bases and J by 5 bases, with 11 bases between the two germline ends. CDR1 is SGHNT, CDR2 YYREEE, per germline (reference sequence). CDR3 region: CASSWGVGTEAFF. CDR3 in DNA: TGTGCCAGCAGCTGGGGAGTCGGGACTGAAGCTTTCTTT.

The CDR3 sequence: CASSRGGPRETQYF. In DNA, the CDR3 is TGCGCCAGCAGCCGAGGGGGCCCTCGGGAGACCCAGTACTTC. The chain links TRBV10-1 to TRBJ2-5, with 7 nucleotides matching TRBD1. V lost 6 bases to trimming and J lost 5 bases; unmatched junction nucleotides: 9. From germline, CDR1 is WNHNN and CDR2 SYGVQD (reference sequence). CDR3 length: 14 amino acids.

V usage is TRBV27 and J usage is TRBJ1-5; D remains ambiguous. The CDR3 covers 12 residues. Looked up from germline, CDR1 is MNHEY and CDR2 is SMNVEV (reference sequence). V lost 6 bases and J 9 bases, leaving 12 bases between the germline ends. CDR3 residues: CASRLGLGPQHF. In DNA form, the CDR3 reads TGTGCCAGCAGACTTGGCCTTGGGCCCCAGCATTTT.

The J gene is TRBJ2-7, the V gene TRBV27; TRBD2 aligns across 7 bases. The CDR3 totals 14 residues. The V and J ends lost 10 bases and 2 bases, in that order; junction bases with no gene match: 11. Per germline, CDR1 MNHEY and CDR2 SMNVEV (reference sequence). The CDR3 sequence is CATSNVAGAYEQYF. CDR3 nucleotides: TGTGCCACCTCAAACGTGGCGGGAGCCTACGAGCAGTACTTC.

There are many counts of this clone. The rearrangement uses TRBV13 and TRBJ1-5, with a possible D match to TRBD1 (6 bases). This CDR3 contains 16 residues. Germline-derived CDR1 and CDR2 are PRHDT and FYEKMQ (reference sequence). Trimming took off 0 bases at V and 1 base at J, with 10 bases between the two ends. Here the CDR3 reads CASSLGGASSNQPQHF. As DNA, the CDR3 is TGTGCCAGCAGCTTAGGGGGGGCCTCGAGCAATCAGCCCCAGCATTTT.

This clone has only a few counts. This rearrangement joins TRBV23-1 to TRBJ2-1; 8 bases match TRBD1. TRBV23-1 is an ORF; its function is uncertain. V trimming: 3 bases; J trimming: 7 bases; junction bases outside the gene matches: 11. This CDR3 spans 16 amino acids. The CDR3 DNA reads TGCGCCAGCAGTCAGCCCAGGGGGCGAATCGAGAATGAGCAGTTCTTC. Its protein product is CASSQPRGRIENEQFF.

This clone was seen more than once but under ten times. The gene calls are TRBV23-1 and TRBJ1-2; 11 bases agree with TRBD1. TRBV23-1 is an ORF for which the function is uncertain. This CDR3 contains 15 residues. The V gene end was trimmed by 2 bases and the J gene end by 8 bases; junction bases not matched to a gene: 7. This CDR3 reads CASSQTGTGGEGYTF. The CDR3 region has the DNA TGCGCCAGCAGTCAAACCGGGACAGGGGGAGAAGGCTACACCTTC.

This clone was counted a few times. The DNA for the CDR3 is TGTGCCAGCACGTTAGGGGTCTTTGGCTACACCTTC. It translates to CASTLGVFGYTF. This chain joins TRBV6-1 and TRBJ1-2; possible D gene TRBD1, 5 bases. The CDR3 length is 12 residues. Between the trimmed V and J ends, which lost 7 bases and 7 bases, there was a span of 13 bases. Germline V lookup: CDR1 MNHNS, CDR2 SASEGT.

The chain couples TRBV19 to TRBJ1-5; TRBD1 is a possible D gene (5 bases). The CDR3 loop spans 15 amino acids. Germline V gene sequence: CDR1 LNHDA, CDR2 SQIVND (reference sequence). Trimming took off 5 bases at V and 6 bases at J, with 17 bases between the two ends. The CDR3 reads CASSSRTSGIQPQHF. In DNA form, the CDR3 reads TGTGCCAGTAGTTCCCGAACTTCAGGGATTCAGCCCCAGCATTTT. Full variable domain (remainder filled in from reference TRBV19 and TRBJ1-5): DGGITQSPKYLFRKEGQNVTLSCEQNLNHDAMYWYRQDPGQGLRLIYYSQIVNDFQKGDIAEGYSVSREKKESFPLTVTSAQKNPTAFYLCASSSRTSGIQPQHFGDGTRLSIL.

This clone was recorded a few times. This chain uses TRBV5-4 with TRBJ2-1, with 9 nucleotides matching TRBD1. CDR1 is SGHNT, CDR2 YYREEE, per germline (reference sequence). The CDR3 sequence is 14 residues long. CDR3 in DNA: TGTGGGATGGTGTCGGACAGGGGTTACAATGAGCAGTTCTTC. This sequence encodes CGMVSDRGYNEQFF.

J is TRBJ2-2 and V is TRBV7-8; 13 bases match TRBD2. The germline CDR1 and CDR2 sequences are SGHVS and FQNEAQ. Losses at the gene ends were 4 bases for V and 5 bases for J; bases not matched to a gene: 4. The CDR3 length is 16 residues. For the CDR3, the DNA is TGTGCCAGCAGCTCAAGGACTAGCGGGGGAACCGGGGAGCTGTTTTTT. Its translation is CASSSRTSGGTGELFF. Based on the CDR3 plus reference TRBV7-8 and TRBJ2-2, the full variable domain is GAGVSQSPRYKVAKRGQDVALRCDPISGHVSLFWYQQALGQGPEFLTYFQNEAQLDKSGLPSDRFFAERPEGSVSTLKIQRTQQEDSAVYLCASSSRTSGGTGELFFGEGSRLTVL.

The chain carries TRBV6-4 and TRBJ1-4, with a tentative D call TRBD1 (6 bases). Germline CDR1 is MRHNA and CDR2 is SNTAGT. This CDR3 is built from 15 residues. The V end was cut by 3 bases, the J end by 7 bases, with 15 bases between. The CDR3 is CASSDVQGIAEKLFF. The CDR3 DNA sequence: TGTGCCAGCAGTGATGTTCAGGGGATAGCTGAAAAACTGTTTTTT.

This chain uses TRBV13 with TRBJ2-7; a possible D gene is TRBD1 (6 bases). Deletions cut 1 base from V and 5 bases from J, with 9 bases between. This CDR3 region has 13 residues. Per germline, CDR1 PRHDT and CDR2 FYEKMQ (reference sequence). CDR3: CASSLETGNEQYF. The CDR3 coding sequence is TGTGCCAGCAGCTTAGAAACAGGGAACGAGCAGTACTTC.

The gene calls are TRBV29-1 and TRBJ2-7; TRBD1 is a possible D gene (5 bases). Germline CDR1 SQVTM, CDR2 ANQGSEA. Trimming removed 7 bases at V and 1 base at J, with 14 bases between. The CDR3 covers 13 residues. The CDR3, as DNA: TGCAGCGCCCAGGTAGGGGAATCCTACGAGCAGTACTTC. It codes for CSAQVGESYEQYF.

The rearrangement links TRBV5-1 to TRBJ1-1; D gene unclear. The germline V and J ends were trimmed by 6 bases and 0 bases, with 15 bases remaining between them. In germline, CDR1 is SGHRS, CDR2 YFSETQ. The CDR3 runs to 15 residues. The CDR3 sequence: CASNENGRLNTEAFF. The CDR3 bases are TGCGCCAGCAACGAAAACGGGCGGCTGAACACTGAAGCTTTCTTT.

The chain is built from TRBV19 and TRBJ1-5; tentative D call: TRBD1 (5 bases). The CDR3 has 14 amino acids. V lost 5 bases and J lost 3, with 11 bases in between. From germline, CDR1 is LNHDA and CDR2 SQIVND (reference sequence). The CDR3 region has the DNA TGTGCCAGTAGTCCCCGGGACTACAATCAGCCCCAGCATTTT. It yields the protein CASSPRDYNQPQHF.

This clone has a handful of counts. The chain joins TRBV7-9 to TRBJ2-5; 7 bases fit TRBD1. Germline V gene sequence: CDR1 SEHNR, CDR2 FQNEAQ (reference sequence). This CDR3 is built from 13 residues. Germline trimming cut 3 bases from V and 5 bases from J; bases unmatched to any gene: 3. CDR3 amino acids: CASSFPRGETQYF. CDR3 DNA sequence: TGTGCCAGCAGCTTTCCCAGGGGGGAGACCCAGTACTTC.

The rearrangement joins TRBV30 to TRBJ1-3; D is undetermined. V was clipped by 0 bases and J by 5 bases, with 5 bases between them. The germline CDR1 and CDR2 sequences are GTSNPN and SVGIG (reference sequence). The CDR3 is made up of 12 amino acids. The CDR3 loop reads CAWSVLRNTIYF. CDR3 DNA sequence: TGTGCCTGGAGTGTACTTAGAAACACCATATATTTT.

The CDR3 spells CATSRDSGTGANVLTF. The DNA of the CDR3 is TGTGCCACCAGCAGAGATTCGGGGACTGGGGCCAACGTCCTGACTTTC. V usage is TRBV15 and J usage is TRBJ2-6; perhaps TRBD2 as D (5 bases). V was trimmed by 0 bases and J by 2 bases, leaving 8 bases between them. Germline CDR1 LNHNV, CDR2 YYDKDF (reference sequence). The CDR3 loop spans 16 amino acids.

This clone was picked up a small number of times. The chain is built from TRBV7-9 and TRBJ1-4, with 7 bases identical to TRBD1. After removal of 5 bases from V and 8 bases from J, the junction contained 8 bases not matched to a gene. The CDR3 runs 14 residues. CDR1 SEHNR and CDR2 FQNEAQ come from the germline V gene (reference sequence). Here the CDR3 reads CASSVYRGPEKLFF. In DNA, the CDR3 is TGTGCCAGCAGCGTATACAGGGGACCCGAAAAACTGTTTTTT.

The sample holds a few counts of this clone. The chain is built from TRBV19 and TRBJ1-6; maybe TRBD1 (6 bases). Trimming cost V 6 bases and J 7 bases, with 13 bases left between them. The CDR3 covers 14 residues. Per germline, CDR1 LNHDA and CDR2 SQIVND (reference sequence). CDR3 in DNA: TGTGCCAGTAGCCCGGGGGGGGGCAATTCACCCCTCCACTTT. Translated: CASSPGGGNSPLHF. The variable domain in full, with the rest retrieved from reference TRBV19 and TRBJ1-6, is DGGITQSPKYLFRKEGQNVTLSCEQNLNHDAMYWYRQDPGQGLRLIYYSQIVNDFQKGDIAEGYSVSREKKESFPLTVTSAQKNPTAFYLCASSPGGGNSPLHFGNGTRLTVT.

The CDR3: CASSATVAFSNQPQHF. For the CDR3, the DNA is TGTGCCAGCAGCGCGACAGTCGCCTTTAGCAATCAGCCCCAGCATTTT. V gene TRBV2 combines with J gene TRBJ1-5, with D possibly TRBD1 on 5 matching bases. V was pared by 6 bases and J by 0 bases, with 15 bases between. The germline CDR1 and CDR2 sequences are SNHLY and FYNNEI. The CDR3 consists of 16 residues.